What follows are 18 T cell receptor beta chains derived from one specimen sequenced in a study of T cell repertoires in cytomegalovirus infection (dated by TCRdb to the late 2010s). Read against the paper, the sample's treatment or condition label means: in vitro stimulation with specific CMV peptide epitopes to enrich CMV-specific T cells. Their cognate antigens are unknown. Sequenced using an Illumina HiSeq 1500. The public reads were quality trimmed at Q25 with fastp and then assembled into clones with MiXCR by TCRdb, keeping productive beta chains. Rows are unified per CDR3 protein, each entry keeping the most common DNA and genes. The sample records 380,000 or so distinct CDR3 sequences, about 35% of which are singletons. Approximately 13% of the sample lies in the top ten. The source was cultured PBMCs, collected from culture after CMV antigen stimulation. The receptors originated from a human donor in good health (CMV status not recorded). Some clones in this sample may be carry-over from other donors' samples.

This clonotype was recorded a few times. The chain uses TRBV28 and TRBJ1-2; D gene ambiguous. The germline CDR1 and CDR2 sequences are MDHEN and SYDVKM. This CDR3 spans 14 amino acids. The V end was cut by 5 bases, the J end by 2 bases, with 12 bases between. CDR3 sequence reads: CASSPPTENYGYTF. DNA of the CDR3: TGTGCCAGCAGTCCCCCAACAGAGAACTATGGCTACACCTTC.

This clonotype was observed a few times. The J gene is TRBJ2-3, the V gene TRBV20-1; tentatively, D is TRBD1 (6 bases). Germline CDR1 DFQATT, CDR2 SNEGSKA (reference sequence). V was clipped by 6 bases and J by 2 bases, with 12 bases between them. The CDR3 is 13 residues long. DNA for the CDR3: TGCAGTGCGACAGGCTTTGACACAGATACGCAGTATTTT. It codes for CSATGFDTDTQYF.

This clonotype was seen a few times. V gene TRBV27 combines with J gene TRBJ2-7; unclear D gene. Trimming left V 4 bases short and J 3 bases short, with 10 bases between. The CDR3 covers 13 residues. CDR1 and CDR2 (germline): MNHEY, SMNVEV (reference sequence). The CDR3 DNA sequence: TGTGCCAGCAGTTCAGTGGTAGGCTACGAGCAGTACTTC. As protein: CASSSVVGYEQYF.

This sequence joins TRBV27 and TRBJ2-1; a weak D match, TRBD2 (5 bases). Germline CDR1 reads MNHEY; CDR2 reads SMNVEV (reference sequence). V was shortened by 2 bases and J by 2 bases, with 10 bases between the two germline ends. There are 15 residues in the CDR3. CDR3 amino acids: CASSLRGLTYNEQFF. CDR3 sequence (DNA): TGTGCCAGCAGTTTAAGAGGACTTACCTACAATGAGCAGTTCTTC.

There are a few counts of this clonotype. The chain couples TRBV6-6 to TRBJ2-4; 9 nucleotides line up with TRBD1. Per the germline V gene, CDR1 is MNHNY and CDR2 is SVGAGI (reference sequence). The junction had 20 bases not matched to a gene; V was cut back by 2 bases and J by 6 bases. There are 20 residues in the CDR3. CDR3 loop: CASSYQIRDRARTVGNIQYF. The CDR3 region has the DNA TGTGCCAGCAGTTACCAAATCCGGGACAGGGCCAGGACGGTCGGAAACATTCAGTACTTC.

V is TRBV6-6 and J is TRBJ1-5, with D tentatively TRBD1 (5 bases). The CDR3 totals 14 residues. Trimming took 7 bases from V and 0 from J, leaving 10 bases between them. Germline V CDR1 and CDR2: MNHNY, SVGAGI (reference sequence). The CDR3 region has the DNA TGTGCCAGCAACCGGGGGGATAGCAATCAGCCCCAGCATTTT. Translating it yields CASNRGDSNQPQHF.

The chain employs TRBV20-1 and TRBJ2-2, with 8 positions matching TRBD2. The CDR3 consists of 14 residues. In germline, CDR1 is DFQATT, CDR2 SNEGSKA (reference sequence). The V and J ends lost 1 base and 5 bases, in that order; junction bases with no gene match: 3. CDR3 region: CSARGAGVTGELFF. CDR3 nucleotide sequence: TGCAGTGCTAGAGGAGCGGGAGTTACCGGGGAGCTGTTTTTT.

With respect to this clonotype: Compared with germline, one end of the junction differs, possibly owing to a read error. The chain combines TRBV11-2 with TRBJ2-7; the D gene is possibly TRBD2 (6 bases). Germline V CDR1 and CDR2: SGHAT, FQNNGV. This CDR3 has 13 amino acids. This chain's CDR3 is CASSLAGVGEHYF. In DNA, the CDR3 is TGTGCCAGCAGCTTAGCGGGAGTGGGGGAGCATTACTTC.

In its sample, this clonotype was seen a few times. The CDR3 reads CASSFREDSLQPQHF. CDR3 DNA sequence: TGTGCCAGCAGTTTCAGAGAGGACAGCCTTCAGCCCCAGCATTTT. The chain links TRBV11-2 to TRBJ1-5; tentatively, D is TRBD1 (6 bases). This CDR3 is built from 15 residues. V was clipped by 6 bases and J by 6 bases, with 18 bases between them. The V gene's germline CDR1 is SGHAT and CDR2 FQNNGV.

This clonotype has more than one count but fewer than ten. The genes are TRBV7-2 and TRBJ1-2, with a tentative D call TRBD1 (6 bases). CDR1 and CDR2 (germline): SGHTA, FQGNSA. This CDR3 has 14 residues. V lost 5 bases and J lost 9, with 19 bases in between. The CDR3 DNA sequence: TGTGCCAGCAGCAGAATTCTAGGGGGGGAAAGCTACACCTTC. Its protein product is CASSRILGGESYTF.

The chain combines TRBV4-3 with TRBJ2-1, with 7 bases identical to TRBD2. CDR3 length equals 16 residues. With 6 bases clipped from V and 4 bases from J, the junction kept 12 bases outside the gene matches. Germline V gene sequence: CDR1 LGHNA, CDR2 YSLEER. The CDR3 is CASRPHRGSGYNEQFF. As DNA, the CDR3 is TGCGCCAGCAGACCTCACCGCGGGAGTGGGTACAATGAGCAGTTCTTC.

The V gene is TRBV6-2 or TRBV6-3, the J gene TRBJ1-2; D gene ambiguous. CDR3 length equals 13 residues. Trimming took 8 bases from V and 2 from J, leaving 12 bases between them. Per the germline V gene, CDR1 is MNHEY and CDR2 is SVGEGT. The CDR3 nucleotides read TGTGCCAGCTTCCAGTTGGGGAACTATGGCTACACCTTC. This encodes CASFQLGNYGYTF.

The chain recombines TRBV4-1 with TRBJ1-5; no clear D. The germline V and J ends were trimmed by 0 bases and 4 bases, with 10 bases remaining between them. The CDR3 length is 15 residues. Germline CDR1 MGHRA, CDR2 YSYEKL. The CDR3 protein is CASSQDWAENQPQHF. The CDR3 bases are TGCGCCAGCAGCCAAGATTGGGCAGAGAATCAGCCCCAGCATTTT.

This chain joins TRBV6-1 and TRBJ2-7, with 9 bases identical to TRBD2. Per the germline V gene, CDR1 is MNHNS and CDR2 is SASEGT. The CDR3 contains 15 residues. The J segment lost 2 bases and the V segment lost 4 bases, leaving 6 bases of the junction unmatched. CDR3 coding DNA: TGTGCCAGCAGTGTATCGACTAGCGGAACCTACGAGCAGTACTTC. Translating it yields CASSVSTSGTYEQYF.

This clonotype turned up a few times. V is TRBV6-2 or TRBV6-3 and J is TRBJ2-3; 11 bases match TRBD2. There are 18 residues in the CDR3. Trimming at V came to 0 bases and at J to 6 bases, leaving 11 bases not matched to a gene. Germline V gives CDR1 MNHEY, CDR2 SVGEGT. Here the CDR3 reads CASSYSPPGLAARDTQYF. The CDR3 bases are TGTGCCAGCAGTTACTCCCCCCCGGGACTAGCGGCAAGGGATACGCAGTATTTT.

This chain links TRBV10-3 with TRBJ1-2; D is possibly TRBD1 (6 bases). Germline V gene data show CDR1 as ENHRY and CDR2 as SYGVKD. The CDR3 consists of 15 residues. V was pared by 7 bases and J by 8 bases, with 23 bases between. The CDR3 DNA reads as TGTGCCATCAACACGGCGGGGGCGCAGCCTGGCGGCTACACCTTC. This codes for CAINTAGAQPGGYTF.

In this sample, this clonotype turned up a few times. The chain links TRBV11-3 to TRBJ2-1; 7 nucleotides line up with TRBD2. Trimming took 3 bases from V and 9 from J; bases not matched to a gene: 8. This CDR3 region has 14 residues. The germline CDR1 and CDR2 sequences are SGHNT and YENEEA. The CDR3 sequence: CASSFEGGSSEQFF. CDR3 DNA sequence: TGTGCCAGCAGCTTCGAGGGAGGGTCGAGTGAGCAGTTCTTC.

This clonotype was counted a few times. CDR3: CASSYQPESPLHF. CDR3 in DNA: TGTGCCAGCAGTTATCAACCTGAATCACCCCTCCACTTT. V usage is TRBV6-5 and J usage is TRBJ1-6; D unclear. V was cut by 3 bases and J by 10 bases, with 10 bases left in between. Germline V gene data show CDR1 as MNHEY and CDR2 as SVGAGI. The CDR3 contains 13 residues.